The present T cell receptor (beta chain) was sequenced within a study of early T cells in non-severe SARS-CoV-2 infection. Regarding the study as a whole: Matching results from VDJdb favored anti-spike CD8 responses, leaving private and CD4 specificities undetected.

This clonotype has a handful of counts. Antigen unknown. Individual cDNA molecules received unique molecular identifiers during library preparation. TCRdb ran MiXCR on the 5' RACE reads and lists one entry per CDR3 protein. The sample shows 55,000 to 85,000 distinct CDR3 sequences, 12% to 15% of them seen only once. This CDR3 region has 14 residues. Germline V CDR1 and CDR2: MNHEY, SMNVEV (reference sequence). V was shortened by 6 bases and J by 3 bases, with 14 bases between the two germline ends. Specimen: whole blood. The sequence came from an adult who was a healthcare worker with PCR-confirmed SARS-CoV-2 infection or an uninfected control (not recorded which). This chain uses TRBV27 with TRBJ1-2; TRBD1 is a possible D gene (5 bases). The CDR3 is CASRRLGEDYGYTF. The CDR3 DNA is TGTGCCAGCAGAAGATTGGGGGAGGACTATGGCTACACCTTC.